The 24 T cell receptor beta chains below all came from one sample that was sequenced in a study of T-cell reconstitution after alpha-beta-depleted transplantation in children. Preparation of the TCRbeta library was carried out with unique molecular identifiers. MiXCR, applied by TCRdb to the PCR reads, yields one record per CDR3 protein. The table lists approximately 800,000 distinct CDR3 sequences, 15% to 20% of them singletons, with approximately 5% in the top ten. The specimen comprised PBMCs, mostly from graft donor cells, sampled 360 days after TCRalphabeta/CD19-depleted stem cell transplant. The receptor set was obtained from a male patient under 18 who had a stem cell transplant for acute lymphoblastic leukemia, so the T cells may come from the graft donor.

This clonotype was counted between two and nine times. In nucleotides, the CDR3 is TGCGCCAGCAGCTTATGGCGGGAGCCCTACAATGAGCAGTTCTTC. Translation gives CASSLWREPYNEQFF. This rearrangement joins TRBV5-1 to TRBJ2-1, with 7 bases identical to TRBD2. The V and J ends lost 2 bases and 2 bases, in that order; junction bases with no gene match: 4. The CDR3 sequence is 15 residues long. Germline assignment: CDR1 SGHRS and CDR2 YFSETQ.

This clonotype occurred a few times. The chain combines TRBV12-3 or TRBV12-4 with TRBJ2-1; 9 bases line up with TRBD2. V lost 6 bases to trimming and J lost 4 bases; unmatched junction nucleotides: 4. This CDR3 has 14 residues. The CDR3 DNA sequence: TGTGCCAGCAGCCGGACTAGCGAGTACAATGAGCAGTTCTTC. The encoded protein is CASSRTSEYNEQFF.

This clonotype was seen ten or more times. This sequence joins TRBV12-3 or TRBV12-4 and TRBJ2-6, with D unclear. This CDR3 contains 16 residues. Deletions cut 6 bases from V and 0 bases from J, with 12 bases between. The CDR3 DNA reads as TGTGCCAGCAGCTCGCAGGCAAGCTCTGGGGCCAACGTCCTGACTTTC. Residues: CASSSQASSGANVLTF.

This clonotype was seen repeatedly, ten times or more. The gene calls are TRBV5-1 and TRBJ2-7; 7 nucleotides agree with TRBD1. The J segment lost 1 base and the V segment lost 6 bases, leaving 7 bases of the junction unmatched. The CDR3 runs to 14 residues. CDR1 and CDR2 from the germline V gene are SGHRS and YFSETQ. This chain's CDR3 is CASNEGADSYEQYF. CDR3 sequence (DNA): TGCGCCAGCAACGAGGGGGCAGATTCCTACGAGCAGTACTTC.

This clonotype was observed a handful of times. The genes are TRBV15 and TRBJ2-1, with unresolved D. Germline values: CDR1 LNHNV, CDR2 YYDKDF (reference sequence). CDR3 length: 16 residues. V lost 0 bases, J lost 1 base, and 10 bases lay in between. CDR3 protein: CATSRDWSGSYNEQFF. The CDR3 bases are TGTGCCACCAGCAGAGATTGGAGTGGGTCCTACAATGAGCAGTTCTTC.

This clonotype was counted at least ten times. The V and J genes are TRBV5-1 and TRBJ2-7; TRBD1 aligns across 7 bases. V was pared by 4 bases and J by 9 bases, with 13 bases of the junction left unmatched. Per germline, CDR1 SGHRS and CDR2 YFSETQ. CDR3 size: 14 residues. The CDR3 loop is CASSPGQLEGRQYF. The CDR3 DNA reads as TGCGCCAGCAGCCCGGGACAGCTTGAGGGACGGCAGTACTTC.

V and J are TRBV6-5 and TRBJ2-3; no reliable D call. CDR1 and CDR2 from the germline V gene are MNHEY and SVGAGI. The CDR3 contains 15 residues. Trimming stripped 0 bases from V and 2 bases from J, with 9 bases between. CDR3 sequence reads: CASSYSRWPTDTQYF. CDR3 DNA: TGTGCCAGCAGTTACTCGAGGTGGCCCACAGATACGCAGTATTTT.

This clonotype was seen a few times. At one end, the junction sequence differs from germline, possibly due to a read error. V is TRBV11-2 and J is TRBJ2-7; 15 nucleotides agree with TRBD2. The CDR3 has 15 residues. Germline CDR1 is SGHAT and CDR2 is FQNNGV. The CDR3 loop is CASILPGLAGGAQYF. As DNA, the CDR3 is TGTGCCAGCATCTTACCGGGACTAGCGGGAGGCGCGCAGTACTTC.

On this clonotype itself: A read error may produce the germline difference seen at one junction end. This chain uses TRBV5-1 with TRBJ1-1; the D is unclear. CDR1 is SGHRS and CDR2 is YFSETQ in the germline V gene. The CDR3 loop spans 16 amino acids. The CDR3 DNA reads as TGCACCAGCAGCTTGGGGTCAATAAGAGGGAACACTGAAGCTTTCTTT. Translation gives CTSSLGSIRGNTEAFF.

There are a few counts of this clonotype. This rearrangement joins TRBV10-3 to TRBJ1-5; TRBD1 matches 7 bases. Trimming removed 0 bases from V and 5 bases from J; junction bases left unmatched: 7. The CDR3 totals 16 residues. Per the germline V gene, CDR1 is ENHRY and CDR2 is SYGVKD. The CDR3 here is CAISESDRRTYQPQHF. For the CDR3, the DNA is TGTGCCATCAGTGAGTCGGACAGGCGTACCTATCAGCCCCAGCATTTT.

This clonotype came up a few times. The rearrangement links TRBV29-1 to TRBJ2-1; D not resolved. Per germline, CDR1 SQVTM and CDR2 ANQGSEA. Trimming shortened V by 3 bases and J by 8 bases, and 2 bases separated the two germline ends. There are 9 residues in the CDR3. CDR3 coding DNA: TGCAGCGTTGAGTATGAGCAGTTCTTC. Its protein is CSVEYEQFF.

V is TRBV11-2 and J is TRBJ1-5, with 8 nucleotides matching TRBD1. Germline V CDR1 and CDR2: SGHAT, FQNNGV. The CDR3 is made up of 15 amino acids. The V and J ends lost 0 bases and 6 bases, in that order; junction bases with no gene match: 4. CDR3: CASSLDPGGRQPQHF. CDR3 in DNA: TGTGCCAGCAGCTTAGATCCAGGGGGCCGTCAGCCCCAGCATTTT.

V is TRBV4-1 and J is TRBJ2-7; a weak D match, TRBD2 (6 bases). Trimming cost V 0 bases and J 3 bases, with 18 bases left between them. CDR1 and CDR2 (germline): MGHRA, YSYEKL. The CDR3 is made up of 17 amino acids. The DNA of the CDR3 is TGCGCCAGCAGCCAAGATATGGTTCTGGGACTTCACTACGAGCAGTACTTC. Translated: CASSQDMVLGLHYEQYF.

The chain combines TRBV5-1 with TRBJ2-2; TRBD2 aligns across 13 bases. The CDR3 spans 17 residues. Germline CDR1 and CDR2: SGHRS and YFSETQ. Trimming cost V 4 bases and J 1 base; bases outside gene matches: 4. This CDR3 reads CASSIGTSGVNTGELFF. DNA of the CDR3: TGCGCCAGCAGCATCGGGACTAGCGGGGTGAACACCGGGGAGCTGTTTTTT.

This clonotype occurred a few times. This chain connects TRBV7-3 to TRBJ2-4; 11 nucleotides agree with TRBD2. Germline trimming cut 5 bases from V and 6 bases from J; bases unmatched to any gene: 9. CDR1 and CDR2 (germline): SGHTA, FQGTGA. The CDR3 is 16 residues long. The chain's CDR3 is CASSLGLAGEGNIQYF. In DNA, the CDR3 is TGTGCCAGCAGCCTAGGACTAGCGGGTGAAGGAAACATTCAGTACTTC.

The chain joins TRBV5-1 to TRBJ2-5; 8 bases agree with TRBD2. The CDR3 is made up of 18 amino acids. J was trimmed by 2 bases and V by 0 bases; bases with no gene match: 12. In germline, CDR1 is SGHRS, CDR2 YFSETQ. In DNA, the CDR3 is TGCGCCAGCAGCTTGGCCCCGGCGGGGGGCAGATTACAAGAGACCCAGTACTTC. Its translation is CASSLAPAGGRLQETQYF.

The CDR3 sequence is CASSYGQAQETQYF. The DNA for the CDR3 is TGTGCCAGCAGCTACGGGCAGGCCCAAGAGACCCAGTACTTC. The chain carries TRBV11-2 and TRBJ2-5, with unresolved D. Trimming removed 4 bases from V and 1 base from J, with 10 bases in between. From germline, CDR1 is SGHAT and CDR2 FQNNGV. The CDR3 spans 14 residues.

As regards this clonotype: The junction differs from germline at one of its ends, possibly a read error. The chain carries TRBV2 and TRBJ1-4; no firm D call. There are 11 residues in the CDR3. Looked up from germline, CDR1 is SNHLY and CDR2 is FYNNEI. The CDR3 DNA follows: TGTGCCAGCAGTGAAGGCGGCAGCACGGTTTTT. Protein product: CASSEGGSTVF.

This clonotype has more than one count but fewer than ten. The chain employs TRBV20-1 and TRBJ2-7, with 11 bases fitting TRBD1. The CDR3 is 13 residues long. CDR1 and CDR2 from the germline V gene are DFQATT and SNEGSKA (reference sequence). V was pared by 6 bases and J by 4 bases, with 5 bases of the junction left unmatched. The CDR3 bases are TGCAGTGCCAGACGGGACAGGGGGTACGAGCAGTACTTC. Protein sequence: CSARRDRGYEQYF.

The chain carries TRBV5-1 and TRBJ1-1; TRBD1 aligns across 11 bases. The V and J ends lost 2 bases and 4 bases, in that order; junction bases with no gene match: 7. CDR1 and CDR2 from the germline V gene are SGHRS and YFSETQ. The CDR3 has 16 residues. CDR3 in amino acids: CASSFAGQGGGTEAFF. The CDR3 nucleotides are TGCGCCAGCAGCTTTGCGGGACAGGGGGGCGGCACTGAAGCTTTCTTT.

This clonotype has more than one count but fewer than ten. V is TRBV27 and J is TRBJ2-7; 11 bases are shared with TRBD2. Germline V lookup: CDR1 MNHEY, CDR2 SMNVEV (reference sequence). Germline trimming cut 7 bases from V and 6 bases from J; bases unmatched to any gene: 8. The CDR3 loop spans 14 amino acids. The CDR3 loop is CASTIAGGPGEQYF. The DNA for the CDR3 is TGTGCCAGCACAATAGCGGGAGGGCCCGGCGAGCAGTACTTC.

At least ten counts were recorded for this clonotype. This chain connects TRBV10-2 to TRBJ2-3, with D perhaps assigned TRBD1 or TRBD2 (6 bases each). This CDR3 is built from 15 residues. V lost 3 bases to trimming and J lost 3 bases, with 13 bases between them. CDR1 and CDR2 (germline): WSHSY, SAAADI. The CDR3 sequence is CASSDGGAGTDTQYF. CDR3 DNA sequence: TGCGCCAGCAGTGACGGGGGCGCCGGAACAGATACGCAGTATTTT.

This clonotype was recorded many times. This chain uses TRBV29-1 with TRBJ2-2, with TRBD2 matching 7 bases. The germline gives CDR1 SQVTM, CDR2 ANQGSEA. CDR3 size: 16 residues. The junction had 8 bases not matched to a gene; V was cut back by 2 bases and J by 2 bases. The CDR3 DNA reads TGCAGCGTTGAACGGCTAGCGGCCTTTAACACCGGGGAGCTGTTTTTT. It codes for CSVERLAAFNTGELFF.

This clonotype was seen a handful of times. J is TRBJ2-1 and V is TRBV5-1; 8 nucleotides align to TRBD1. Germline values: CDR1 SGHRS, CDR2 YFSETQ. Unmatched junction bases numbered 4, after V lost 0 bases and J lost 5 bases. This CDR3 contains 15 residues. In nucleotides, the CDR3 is TGCGCCAGCAGCTTGGTCGGGACAGGACACAATGAGCAGTTCTTC. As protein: CASSLVGTGHNEQFF. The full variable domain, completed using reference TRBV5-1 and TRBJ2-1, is KAGVTQTPRYLIKTRGQQVTLSCSPISGHRSVSWYQQTPGQGLQFLFEYFSETQRNKGNFPGRFSGRQFSNSRSEMNVSTLELGDSALYLCASSLVGTGHNEQFFGPGTRLTVL.